Listed here are 23 T cell receptor beta chains from one sample, sequenced in a study of cytomegalovirus exposure and HLA in healthy donors. PCR primers comprised 60 Vbeta and 13 Jbeta primers. Data came from immunoSEQ multiplex PCR; TCRdb stores just in-frame clones and leaves some out. The sample table includes 100,000 to 150,000 clones. The specimen was PBMCs. These receptors were collected from a man aged 30 to 39 in good health and CMV-seronegative.

The chain links TRBV10-2 to TRBJ2-3; TRBD2 agrees at 11 bases. Germline CDR1 and CDR2: WSHSY and SAAADI. CDR3 length equals 15 residues. Unmatched junction bases numbered 4, after V lost 5 bases and J lost 3 bases. For the CDR3, the DNA is TGCGCCAGCAGTCTACTAGCGGGAGATACAGATACGCAGTATTTT. Its protein is CASSLLAGDTDTQYF.

J is TRBJ1-2 and V is TRBV19; 8 nucleotides line up with TRBD1. V lost 4 bases to trimming and J lost 8 bases; unmatched junction nucleotides: 6. Germline V gene sequence: CDR1 LNHDA, CDR2 SQIVND (reference sequence). The CDR3 is made up of 13 amino acids. The CDR3 loop reads CASSKGQGLGYTF. CDR3 nucleotides: TGTGCCAGTAGTAAAGGACAGGGACTAGGCTACACCTTC.

The chain combines TRBV18 with TRBJ2-6, with 8 bases that match TRBD2. CDR3 size: 17 residues. Looked up from germline, CDR1 is KGHSH and CDR2 is LQKENI. V lost 3 bases to trimming and J lost 7 bases; unmatched junction nucleotides: 11. The CDR3 nucleotides read TGTGCCAGCTCACCGGCGGGGGGCTTACGAAGAGCCAACGTCCTGACTTTC. Translation: CASSPAGGLRRANVLTF.

This rearrangement joins TRBV27 to TRBJ2-1, with D uncertain. With 3 bases removed from V and 0 bases from J, the gap between germline ends came to 6 bases. Germline CDR1 reads MNHEY; CDR2 reads SMNVEV (reference sequence). The CDR3 sequence is 14 residues long. The CDR3 spells CASSFELSYNEQFF. The CDR3 nucleotides read TGTGCCAGCAGTTTTGAGCTCTCCTACAATGAGCAGTTCTTC.

The gene calls are TRBV5-1 and TRBJ1-2, with 12 bases aligning to TRBD1. This CDR3 contains 15 residues. V lost 4 bases to trimming and J lost 3 bases; unmatched junction nucleotides: 4. Germline CDR1 is SGHRS and CDR2 is YFSETQ. CDR3 bases: TGCGCCAGCAGCCCCGGGACAGGGGGCGACTATGGCTACACCTTC. Translation gives CASSPGTGGDYGYTF.

The chain employs TRBV7-2 and TRBJ1-4; TRBD1 matches 7 bases. The CDR3 covers 13 residues. Germline V CDR1 and CDR2: SGHTA, FQGNSA. V lost 4 bases, J lost 10 bases, and 6 bases stayed unmatched. The CDR3 nucleotides read TGTGCCAGCAGCTCCCGACAGGGTGGAAAACTGTTTTTT. It codes for CASSSRQGGKLFF.

V gene TRBV5-6 combines with J gene TRBJ2-6; TRBD1 aligns across 8 bases. Per the germline V gene, CDR1 is SGHDT and CDR2 is YYEEEE. With V trimmed by 1 base and J by 2 bases, 2 bases remained unmatched. CDR3 length equals 16 residues. The CDR3 is CASSLRGQAGANVLTF. CDR3 sequence (DNA): TGTGCCAGCAGCTTGAGGGGACAGGCTGGGGCCAACGTCCTGACTTTC. The full variable domain, with the rest looked up from reference TRBV5-6 and TRBJ2-6, is DAGVTQSPTHLIKTRGQQVTLRCSPKSGHDTVSWYQQALGQGPQFIFQYYEEEERQRGNFPDRFSGHQFPNYSSELNVNALLLGDSALYLCASSLRGQAGANVLTFGAGSRLTVL.

This rearrangement joins TRBV5-1 to TRBJ2-5, with TRBD2 matching 9 bases. With V trimmed by 0 bases and J by 0 bases, 3 bases remained unmatched. This CDR3 region has 16 residues. Germline V gene lookup returns CDR1 SGHRS and CDR2 YFSETQ. CDR3 amino acids: CASSLEASGDQETQYF. CDR3 nucleotides: TGCGCCAGCAGCTTGGAGGCTAGCGGGGACCAAGAGACCCAGTACTTC. Using reference TRBV5-1 and TRBJ2-5 for the parts outside the CDR3, the full variable domain is KAGVTQTPRYLIKTRGQQVTLSCSPISGHRSVSWYQQTPGQGLQFLFEYFSETQRNKGNFPGRFSGRQFSNSRSEMNVSTLELGDSALYLCASSLEASGDQETQYFGPGTRLLVL.

V and J are TRBV4-1 and TRBJ2-7; TRBD1 aligns across 9 bases. The V segment lost 3 bases and the J segment 3 bases; nucleotides outside the gene matches: 21. The CDR3 length is 20 residues. CDR1 is MGHRA and CDR2 is YSYEKL in the germline V gene. The CDR3, as DNA: TGCGCCAGCAGCCAGGAAGTAAGGGACAGGGTTATCGGACTGTACTACGAGCAGTACTTC. It codes for CASSQEVRDRVIGLYYEQYF.

The CDR3 nucleotides read TGTGCCAGCAGCTTCGTAGCGGGAGTCTACGAGCAGTACTTC. Amino acid sequence: CASSFVAGVYEQYF. V gene TRBV7-2 combines with J gene TRBJ2-7; TRBD2 matches at 9 bases. The germline V gene encodes CDR1 SGHTA and CDR2 FQGNSA. After removal of 3 bases from V and 3 bases from J, the junction contained 3 bases not matched to a gene. The CDR3 runs to 14 residues.

CDR3 sequence reads: CSVGTSGSYEQYF. CDR3 nucleotides: TGCAGCGTGGGGACTAGCGGGAGCTACGAGCAGTACTTC. The rearrangement uses TRBV29-1 and TRBJ2-7, with 14 positions matching TRBD2. CDR3 size: 13 residues. V dropped 6 bases and J dropped 3; count of bases not matched to a gene: 1. The germline gives CDR1 SQVTM, CDR2 ANQGSEA.

With respect to this clone: In the same sample, other DNA sequences code for this CDR3. The chain employs TRBV10-3 and TRBJ1-1; no reliable D call. The CDR3 covers 12 residues. Germline CDR1 is ENHRY and CDR2 is SYGVKD. The V end lost 4 bases, the J end lost 5 bases, and 8 bases lay between the germline ends. As DNA, the CDR3 is TGTGCCATCAGTGTTACGGGGACTGAAGCTTTCTTT. Translated: CAISVTGTEAFF.

The chain couples TRBV19 to TRBJ1-2, with D tentatively TRBD1 (6 bases). Trimming removed 5 bases at V and 3 bases at J, with 16 bases between. Germline loops: CDR1 LNHDA, CDR2 SQIVND (reference sequence). The CDR3 loop spans 15 amino acids. Written as DNA, the CDR3 is TGTGCCAGTAGTCCGGACTCCAGGGGCCACTATGGCTACACCTTC. This codes for CASSPDSRGHYGYTF. Together with reference TRBV19 and TRBJ1-2, the CDR3 gives the full variable domain: DGGITQSPKYLFRKEGQNVTLSCEQNLNHDAMYWYRQDPGQGLRLIYYSQIVNDFQKGDIAEGYSVSREKKESFPLTVTSAQKNPTAFYLCASSPDSRGHYGYTFGSGTRLTVV.

The chain recombines TRBV9 with TRBJ2-1; TRBD2 aligns across 8 bases. The ends lost 3 bases at V and 8 bases at J; junction bases unmatched: 10. The CDR3 spans 15 residues. Per the germline V gene, CDR1 is SGDLS and CDR2 is YYNGEE. The CDR3 sequence is CASSGPGTRNDEQFF. The CDR3 region has the DNA TGTGCCAGCAGCGGTCCCGGGACTAGAAATGATGAGCAGTTCTTC.

This chain links TRBV2 with TRBJ1-2; D remains unclear. The CDR3 consists of 15 residues. The germline CDR1 and CDR2 sequences are SNHLY and FYNNEI. Deletions cut 4 bases from V and 4 bases from J, with 16 bases between. The CDR3 protein is CASSGRDINFYGYTF. CDR3 nucleotides: TGTGCCAGCAGTGGGAGAGATATTAACTTCTATGGCTACACCTTC.

This chain links TRBV7-6 with TRBJ2-7; D is perhaps TRBD2 (6 bases). CDR1 and CDR2 (germline): SGHVS, FNYEAQ. CDR3 length: 14 amino acids. Trimming took 0 bases from V and 3 from J, leaving 9 bases between them. CDR3 residues: CASSLARGDYEQYF. The CDR3 region has the DNA TGTGCCAGCAGCTTAGCGCGCGGGGACTACGAGCAGTACTTC.

This chain connects TRBV15 to TRBJ2-1, with 8 bases fitting TRBD2. The J segment lost 3 bases and the V segment lost 4 bases, leaving 5 bases of the junction unmatched. Germline V gene sequence: CDR1 LNHNV, CDR2 YYDKDF (reference sequence). CDR3 length: 15 amino acids. DNA for the CDR3: TGTGCCACCAGCAATGGCGGGAGGAGCTACAATGAGCAGTTCTTC. Its protein product is CATSNGGRSYNEQFF.

The chain uses TRBV19 and TRBJ1-2; 7 nucleotides match TRBD1. With 4 bases clipped from V and 4 bases from J, the junction kept 3 bases outside the gene matches. CDR3 length: 13 amino acids. Looked up from germline, CDR1 is LNHDA and CDR2 is SQIVND (reference sequence). Here the CDR3 reads CASSTGTAYGYTF. Here the CDR3 DNA reads TGTGCCAGTAGTACCGGGACAGCCTATGGCTACACCTTC.

This chain connects TRBV5-4 to TRBJ2-5, with 9 positions matching TRBD2. V shed 6 bases, J shed 5 bases, and the junction held 17 bases outside the gene matches. This CDR3 contains 17 residues. The V gene's germline CDR1 is SGHNT and CDR2 YYREEE (reference sequence). CDR3 region: CASIRGEGETSGETQYF. Here the CDR3 DNA reads TGTGCCAGCATCCGGGGGGAGGGGGAAACTAGCGGGGAGACCCAGTACTTC.

The chain recombines TRBV7-2 with TRBJ1-2, with D possibly matching TRBD1 (6 bases). Germline V gives CDR1 SGHTA, CDR2 FQGNSA. The CDR3 sequence is 16 residues long. V lost 0 bases, J lost 0 bases, and 11 bases lay in between. CDR3 bases: TGTGCCAGCAGCTTAGCGGGGGGGGGCACTAACTATGGCTACACCTTC. It translates to CASSLAGGGTNYGYTF.

This chain links TRBV27 with TRBJ2-7, with D uncertain. Germline CDR1 is MNHEY and CDR2 is SMNVEV (reference sequence). With 3 bases removed from V and 2 bases from J, the gap between germline ends came to 8 bases. The CDR3 loop spans 13 amino acids. For the CDR3, the DNA is TGTGCCAGCAGTTTGGGCTCCACCTACGAGCAGTACTTC. Protein: CASSLGSTYEQYF.

The chain has TRBV5-6 and TRBJ1-1; a possible D gene is TRBD1 (6 bases). Looked up from germline, CDR1 is SGHDT and CDR2 is YYEEEE. CDR3 size: 18 residues. The V end lost 1 base, the J end lost 0 bases, and 19 bases lay between the germline ends. The CDR3 region is CASSLRGGRGSMNTEAFF. The CDR3, as DNA: TGTGCCAGCAGCTTGAGGGGGGGGCGAGGGAGTATGAACACTGAAGCTTTCTTT.

The chain recombines TRBV28 with TRBJ1-2; the D gene is possibly TRBD1 (5 bases). Germline V lookup: CDR1 MDHEN, CDR2 SYDVKM. The CDR3 is 13 amino acids. V was clipped by 8 bases and J by 3 bases, with 13 bases between them. As DNA, the CDR3 is TGTGCCAGCCACGGGGGAGAGGACTATGGCTACACCTTC. Its translation: CASHGGEDYGYTF.